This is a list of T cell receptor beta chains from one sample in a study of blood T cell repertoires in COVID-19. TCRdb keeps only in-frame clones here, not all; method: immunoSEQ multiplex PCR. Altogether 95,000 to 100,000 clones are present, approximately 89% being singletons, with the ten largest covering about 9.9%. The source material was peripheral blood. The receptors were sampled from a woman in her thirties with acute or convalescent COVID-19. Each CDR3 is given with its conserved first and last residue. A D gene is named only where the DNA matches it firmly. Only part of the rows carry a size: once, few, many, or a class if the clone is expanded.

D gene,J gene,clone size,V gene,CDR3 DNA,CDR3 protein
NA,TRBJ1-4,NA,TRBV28,TGTGCCAGCGGGTCGCAGGGAGCGGGGTATGAAAAACTGTTTTTT,CASGSQGAGYEKLFF
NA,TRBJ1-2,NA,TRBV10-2,TGCGCCAGCAGCCTCGACAGGACTAACTATGGCTACACCTTC,CASSLDRTNYGYTF
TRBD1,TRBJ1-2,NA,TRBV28,TGTGCCACCAACCCACCGGGACAGGGGGCGCTTCGGTATGGCTACACCTTC,CATNPPGQGALRYGYTF
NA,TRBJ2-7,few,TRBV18,TGTGCCAGCTCAAACAGGGCAACCTACGAGCAGTACTTC,CASSNRATYEQYF
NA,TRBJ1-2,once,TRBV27,TGTGCCAGCTCATTCGCCCCGCCCTTAGATGGCTACACCTTC,CASSFAPPLDGYTF
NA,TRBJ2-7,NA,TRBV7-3,TGTGCCAGCAGCAGGGGGACAAGGGAAGAGCAGTACTTC,CASSRGTREEQYF
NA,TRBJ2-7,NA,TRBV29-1,TGCAGCGTTGCGGAGGGATCTTCCTACGAGCAGTACTTC,CSVAEGSSYEQYF
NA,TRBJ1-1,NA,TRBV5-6,TGTGCCAGCAGCCCAGGGGCACTAAGGGCTGAAGCTTTCTTT,CASSPGALRAEAFF
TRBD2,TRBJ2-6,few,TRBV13,TGTGCCAGCAGCTTAAAACCGGGGGGGGGCCCTGGGGCCAACGTCCTGACTTTC,CASSLKPGGGPGANVLTF
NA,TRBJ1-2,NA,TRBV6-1,TGTGCCAGCAGTGAAAGTTTAACGGCAGGGGCTGGTTATGGCTACACCTTC,CASSESLTAGAGYGYTF
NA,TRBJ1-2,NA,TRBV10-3,TGTGCCATCAGTCCAGCTAACTATGGCTACACCTTC,CAISPANYGYTF
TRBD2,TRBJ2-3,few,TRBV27,TGTGCCAGCAGTTTAGCCAGCGGGGGAGATACGCAGTATTTT,CASSLASGGDTQYF
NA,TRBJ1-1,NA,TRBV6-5,TGTGCCAGCAGGCGCGGGGGGGGTTCAGCTTTCTTT,CASRRGGGSAFF
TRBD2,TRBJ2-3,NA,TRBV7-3,TGTGCCTTCCGGGTGGCGGGGGAACTCACAGATACGCAGTATTTT,CAFRVAGELTDTQYF
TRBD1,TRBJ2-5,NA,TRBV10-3,TGTGCCATCAGTGAGTCGATTGTAACAGGGGTAGAGACCCAGTACTTC,CAISESIVTGVETQYF
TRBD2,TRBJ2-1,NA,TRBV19,TGTGCCAGTAGTTTCAGACTAGCGGGGGCCATAAGCTCCTACAATGAGCAGTTCTTC,CASSFRLAGAISSYNEQFF
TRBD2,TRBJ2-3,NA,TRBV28,TGTGCCAGCAGTTTAACCCGACTAGCGGGGATCTCTAGCACAGATACGCAGTATTTT,CASSLTRLAGISSTDTQYF
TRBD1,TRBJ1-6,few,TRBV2,TGTGCCAGCAGTGGAAGAGGGACAGGCACCCTCGGCCTCCACTTT,CASSGRGTGTLGLHF
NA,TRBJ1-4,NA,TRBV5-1,TGCGCCAGCAGCTTGGACAGGACTAATGAAAAACTGTTTTTT,CASSLDRTNEKLFF
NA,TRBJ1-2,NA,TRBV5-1,TGCGCCAGCAGCTTGGGAAGGGGATATGGCTACACCTTC,CASSLGRGYGYTF
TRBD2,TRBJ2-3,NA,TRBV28,TGTGCCAGCAGTTTATCGGGGGGGGGAACTCCGGATACGCAGTATTTT,CASSLSGGGTPDTQYF
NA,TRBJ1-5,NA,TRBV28,TGTGCCAGCAACTTGGGGGGAGTTCAGCCCCAGCATTTT,CASNLGGVQPQHF
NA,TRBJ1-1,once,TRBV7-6,TGTGCCAGCAGCCCGAGTCCGTACACTGAAGCTTTCTTT,CASSPSPYTEAFF
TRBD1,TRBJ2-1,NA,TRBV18,TGTGCCAGCTCACCACTCGGACAGGGGAATGAGCAGTTCTTC,CASSPLGQGNEQFF
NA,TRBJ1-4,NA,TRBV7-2,TGTGCCAGCAGCTTCCAGTCAGGTGGCGAAAAACTGTTTTTT,CASSFQSGGEKLFF
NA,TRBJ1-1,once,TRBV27,TGTGCCAGCAGTTTGCGAGCTTTCTTT,CASSLRAFF
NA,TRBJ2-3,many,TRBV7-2,TGTGCCAGCAGCTTATTCGGGGGTCGGGGGGATACGCAGTATTTT,CASSLFGGRGDTQYF
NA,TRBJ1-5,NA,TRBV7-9,TGTGCCAGCAGCTTAGTGGGCCCGAATCAGCCCCAGCATTTT,CASSLVGPNQPQHF
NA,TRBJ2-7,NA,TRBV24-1,TGTGCCACCAGTGATCACAGGGTTGGAGAGCAGTACTTC,CATSDHRVGEQYF
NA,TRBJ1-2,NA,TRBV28,TGTGCCAGCAGCCTAGAAGGGCAGGGTTTTGGCTACACCTTC,CASSLEGQGFGYTF
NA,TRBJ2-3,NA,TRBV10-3,TGTGCCATCAGTGAGCCCGGGGGTACTAGCACAGATACGCAGTATTTT,CAISEPGGTSTDTQYF
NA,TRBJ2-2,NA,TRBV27,TGTGCCAGCAGTTTGGCGGGGGCGTCCGGGGAGCTGTTTTTT,CASSLAGASGELFF
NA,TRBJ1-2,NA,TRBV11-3,TGTGCCAGCAGCTTAGGGACATGGGGCTACACCTTC,CASSLGTWGYTF
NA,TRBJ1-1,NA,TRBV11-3,TGTGCCAGCAGCTTAGGGAGTCTCACTGAAGCTTTCTTT,CASSLGSLTEAFF
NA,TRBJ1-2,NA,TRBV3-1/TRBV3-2,TGTGCCAGCAGCCAAGGGACTCACGGGGGCTACACCTTC,CASSQGTHGGYTF
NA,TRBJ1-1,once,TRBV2,TGTGCCAGCAGGGGAGAAGTTATGAACACTGAAGCTTTCTTT,CASRGEVMNTEAFF
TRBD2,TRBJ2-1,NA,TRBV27,TGTGCCAGCAGTCCACCGCGGGGGGGCAGGAATGAGCAGTTCTTC,CASSPPRGGRNEQFF
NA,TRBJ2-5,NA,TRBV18,TGTGCCAGCTCACGGGTCGGGGGTGAGGAGACCCAGTACTTC,CASSRVGGEETQYF
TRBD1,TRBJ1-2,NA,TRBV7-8,TGTGCCAGCAGCTTAGGGACAGGGGGAATTGGCTACACCTTC,CASSLGTGGIGYTF
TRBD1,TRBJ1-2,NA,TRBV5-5,TGTGCCAGCAGCCCCCCAGGGACAGCAGCCTATGGCTACACCTTC,CASSPPGTAAYGYTF
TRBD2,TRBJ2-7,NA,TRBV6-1,TGTGCCAGCAGTGAGGGGGGGTTAAGCCCCTACGAGCAGTACTTC,CASSEGGLSPYEQYF
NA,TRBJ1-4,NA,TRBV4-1,TGCGCCAGCAGCCAAGACCTAACAGGGAATGAAAAACTGTTTTTT,CASSQDLTGNEKLFF
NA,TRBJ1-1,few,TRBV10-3,TGTGCCATCAGTGAGTCGTCAGGGGTCCAGGCGGCTTTCTTT,CAISESSGVQAAFF
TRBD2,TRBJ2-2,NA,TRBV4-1,TGCGCCAGCAGCCCCATGGGCGCGGGGGGGCCGGGCACCGGGGAGCTGTTTTTT,CASSPMGAGGPGTGELFF
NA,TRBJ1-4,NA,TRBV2,TGTGCCAGCAGTAACCTAGTGGAACTGTTTTTT,CASSNLVELFF
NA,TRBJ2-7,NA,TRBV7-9,TGTGCCAGCAGTTCCCTTCAAGACTCCTACTACGAGCAGTACTTC,CASSSLQDSYYEQYF
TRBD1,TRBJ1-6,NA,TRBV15,TGTGCCACCTCGGGACAGCTGGATAATTCACCCCTCCACTTT,CATSGQLDNSPLHF
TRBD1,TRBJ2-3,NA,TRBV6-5,TGTGCCAGCAGCTTTAGGGACAGGGCCGATACGCAGTATTTT,CASSFRDRADTQYF
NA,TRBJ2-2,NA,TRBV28,TGTGCCAGCAGTAGGACAGTCACTCTTCTCGACACCGGGGAGCTGTTTTTT,CASSRTVTLLDTGELFF
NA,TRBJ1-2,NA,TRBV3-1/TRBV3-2,TGTGCCAGCAGCCAAGACCGTCGGGGCTACACCTTC,CASSQDRRGYTF
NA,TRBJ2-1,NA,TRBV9,TGTGCCAGCAGCGCCGGGGACTGGGCCGGGAATGAGCAGTTCTTC,CASSAGDWAGNEQFF
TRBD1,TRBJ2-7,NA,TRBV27,TGTGCCAGCAGTTTGGGACAGGGGGCTGGGGATGAGCAGTACTTC,CASSLGQGAGDEQYF
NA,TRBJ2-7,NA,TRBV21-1,TGTGCCAGCAGCAAAGGTGGCAGATTCTCCTACGAGCAGTACTTC,CASSKGGRFSYEQYF
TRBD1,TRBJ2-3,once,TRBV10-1,TGCGCCAGCAGTGGTCCCGGGACAGGGGTAGATACGCAGTATTTT,CASSGPGTGVDTQYF